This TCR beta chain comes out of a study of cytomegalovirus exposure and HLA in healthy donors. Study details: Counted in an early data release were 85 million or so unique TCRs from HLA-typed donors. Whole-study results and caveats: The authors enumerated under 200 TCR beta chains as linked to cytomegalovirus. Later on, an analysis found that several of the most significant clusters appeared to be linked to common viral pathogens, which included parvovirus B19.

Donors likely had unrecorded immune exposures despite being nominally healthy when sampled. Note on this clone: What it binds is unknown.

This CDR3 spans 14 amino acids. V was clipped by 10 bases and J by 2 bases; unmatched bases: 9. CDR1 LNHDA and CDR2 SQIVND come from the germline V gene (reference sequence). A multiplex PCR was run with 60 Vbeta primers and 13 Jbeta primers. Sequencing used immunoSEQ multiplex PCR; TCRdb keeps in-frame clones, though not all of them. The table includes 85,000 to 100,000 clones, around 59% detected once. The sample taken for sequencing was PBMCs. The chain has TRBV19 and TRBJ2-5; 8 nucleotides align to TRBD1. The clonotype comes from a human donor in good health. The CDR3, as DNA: TGTGCCACTCAGGGGGCCTGGGGGCAAGAGACCCAGTACTTC. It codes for CATQGAWGQETQYF.